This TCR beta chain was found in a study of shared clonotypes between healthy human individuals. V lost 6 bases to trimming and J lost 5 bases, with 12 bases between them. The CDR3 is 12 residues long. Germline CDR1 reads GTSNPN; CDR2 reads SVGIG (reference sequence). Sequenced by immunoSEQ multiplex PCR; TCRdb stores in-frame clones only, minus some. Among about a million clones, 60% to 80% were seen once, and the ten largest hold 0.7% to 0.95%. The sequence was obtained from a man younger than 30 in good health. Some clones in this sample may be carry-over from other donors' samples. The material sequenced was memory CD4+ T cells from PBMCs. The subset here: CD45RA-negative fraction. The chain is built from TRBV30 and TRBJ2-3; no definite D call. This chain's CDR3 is CACKPQGDTQYF. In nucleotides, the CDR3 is TGTGCCTGTAAACCACAAGGAGATACGCAGTATTTT.